The source of this T cell receptor (beta chain) is a study of identical twins. A single record per CDR3 protein comes from TCRdb applying MiXCR to the 5' RACE reads. The table has more than 400,000 distinct CDR3 sequences, about 16% seen once. Germline loops: CDR1 LNHNV, CDR2 YYDKDF (reference sequence). V lost 0 bases to trimming and J lost 10 bases, with 15 bases between them. CDR3 length: 14 residues. This sample was shared with a second study, whose subject was yellow fever vaccine responses in identical twins.

This sequence was found in a woman between 18 and 29 years old in good health. Input material: CD4+ T cells sorted from blood. This sequence joins TRBV15 and TRBJ1-1, with no clear D. CDR3 nucleotides: TGTGCCACCAGCAGAGATCTGACGGAGTCGGGAGCTTTCTTT. This codes for CATSRDLTESGAFF.